This T cell receptor (beta chain) was identified in a study of T cell repertoires in cytomegalovirus infection. Study-level background: In the study, CMV epitopes included recently identified HLA-C-restricted and well-studied HLA-B-restricted ones. Carrying CMV and the relevant HLA type showed in public TCR beta signatures.

This clonotype was found once. Its antigen is not identified. Findings and caveats of the study: HLA-C-restricted, CMV-specific TCR beta clonotypes were dominant ex vivo.

In TCRdb, the reads were re-called with MiXCR into one record per CDR3 protein. The sample records some 590,000 distinct CDR3 sequences, around two fifths being singletons. V was pared by 5 bases and J by 8 bases, with 13 bases between. The CDR3 has 12 residues. Germline V gene lookup returns CDR1 SGHTA and CDR2 FQGNSA. The chain is built from TRBV7-2 and TRBJ2-7; maybe TRBD1 (6 bases). The source material was cultured PBMCs, sampled from culture after CMV antigen stimulation. This sequence originates from a human donor in good health (CMV status not recorded). Some clones in this sample may be carry-over from other donors' samples. The CDR3 nucleotides read TGTGCCAGCAGCGGGGACAATTGGAAGCAGTACTTC. It codes for CASSGDNWKQYF.